This paragraph covers one T cell receptor (beta chain) sequence. Antigen: not known. The time point was: persistent/refractory GD, antithyroid drugs over 5 years with positive TRAb. RNA from PBMCs was the source of the TCR library. Germline V gene data show CDR1 as LNHDA and CDR2 as SQIVND (reference sequence). V lost 8 bases, J lost 0 bases, and 14 bases lay in between. This CDR3 contains 15 residues. Researchers made TCR beta libraries by using iRepertoire HTBI primers and running Arm-PCR on CDR3 regions. TCRdb used MiXCR to reprocess the multiplex PCR reads, holding one entry per CDR3 protein. The sample records hundreds of thousands of distinct CDR3 sequences, about 22% being singletons. The sample is drawn from a study of regulatory T cells in long-lasting Graves disease. Turning to the study itself: More than 5 years of antithyroid drugs with positive TSH receptor antibodies defined persistent Graves' disease. Findings and limits, study-wide: Clonotypes that were public and shared totalled approximately 2,800 in persistent patients versus around 970 in new patients. Small numbers of samples may have cut accuracy. Analyses excluded thyroid tissue, covering peripheral blood alone.

The chain links TRBV19 to TRBJ1-3; the D gene is possibly TRBD1 (5 bases). This specimen consisted of peripheral blood mononuclear cells (PBMCs), obtained when the disease was refractory, from a patient treated with antithyroid drugs. The TCR sequence derives from a female donor with Graves disease. The CDR3 is CASRLDQGSGNTIYF. CDR3 in DNA: TGTGCCAGTCGGCTGGACCAGGGCTCTGGAAACACCATATATTTT.